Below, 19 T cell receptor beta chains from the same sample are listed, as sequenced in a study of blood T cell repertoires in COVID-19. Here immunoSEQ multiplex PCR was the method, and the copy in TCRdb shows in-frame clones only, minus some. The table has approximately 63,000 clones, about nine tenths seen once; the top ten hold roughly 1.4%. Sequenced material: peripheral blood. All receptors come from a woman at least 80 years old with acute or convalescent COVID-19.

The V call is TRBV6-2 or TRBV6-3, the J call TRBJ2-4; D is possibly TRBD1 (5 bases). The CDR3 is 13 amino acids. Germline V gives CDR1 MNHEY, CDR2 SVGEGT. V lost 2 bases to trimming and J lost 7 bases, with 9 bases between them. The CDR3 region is CASSYRGTNIQYF. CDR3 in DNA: TGTGCCAGCAGTTACAGGGGCACGAACATTCAGTACTTC.

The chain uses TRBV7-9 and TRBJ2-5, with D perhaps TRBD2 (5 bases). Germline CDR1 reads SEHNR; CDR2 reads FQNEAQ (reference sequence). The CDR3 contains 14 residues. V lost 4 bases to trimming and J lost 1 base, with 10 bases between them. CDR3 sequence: CASSSRRGQETQYF. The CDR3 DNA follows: TGTGCCAGCAGCTCCCGCCGGGGCCAAGAGACCCAGTACTTC.

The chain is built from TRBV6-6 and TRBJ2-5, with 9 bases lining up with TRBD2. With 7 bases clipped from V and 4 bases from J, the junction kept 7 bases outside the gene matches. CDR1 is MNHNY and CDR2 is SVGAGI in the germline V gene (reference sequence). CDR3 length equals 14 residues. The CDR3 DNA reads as TGTGCCAGCAAGTCAGCGGGAGGTGGAGAGACCCAGTACTTC. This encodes CASKSAGGGETQYF.

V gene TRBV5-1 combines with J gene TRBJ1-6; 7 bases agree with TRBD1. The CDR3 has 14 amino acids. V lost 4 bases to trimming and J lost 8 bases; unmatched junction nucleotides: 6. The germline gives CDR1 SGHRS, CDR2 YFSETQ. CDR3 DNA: TGCGCCAGCAGCCTAAACACAGGGGATTCACCCCTCCACTTT. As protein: CASSLNTGDSPLHF.

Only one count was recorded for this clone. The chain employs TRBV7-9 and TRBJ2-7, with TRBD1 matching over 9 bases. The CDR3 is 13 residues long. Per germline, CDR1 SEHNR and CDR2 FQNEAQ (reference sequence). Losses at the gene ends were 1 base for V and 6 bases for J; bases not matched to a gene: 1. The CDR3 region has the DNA TGTGCCAGCAGCTTAGGGACAGGGGCCGAGCAGTACTTC. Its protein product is CASSLGTGAEQYF.

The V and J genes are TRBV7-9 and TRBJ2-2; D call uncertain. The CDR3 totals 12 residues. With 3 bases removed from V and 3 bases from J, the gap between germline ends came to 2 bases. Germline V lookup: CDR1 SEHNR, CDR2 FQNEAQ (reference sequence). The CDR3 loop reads CASSFYTGELFF. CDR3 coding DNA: TGTGCCAGCAGCTTCTACACCGGGGAGCTGTTTTTT.

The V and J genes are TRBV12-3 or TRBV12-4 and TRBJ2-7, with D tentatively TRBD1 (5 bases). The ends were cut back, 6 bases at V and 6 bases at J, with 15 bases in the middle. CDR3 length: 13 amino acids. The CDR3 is CASRLIQGGEQYF. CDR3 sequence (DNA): TGTGCCAGCAGATTAATCCAGGGTGGCGAGCAGTACTTC.

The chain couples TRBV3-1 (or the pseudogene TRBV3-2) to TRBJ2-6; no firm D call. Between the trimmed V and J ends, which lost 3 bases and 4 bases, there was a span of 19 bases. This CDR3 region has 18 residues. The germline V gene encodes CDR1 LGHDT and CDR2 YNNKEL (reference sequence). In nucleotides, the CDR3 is TGTGCCAGCAGCCATGGAAGTGCGGCCGTCGGGGGGGCCAACGTCCTGACTTTC. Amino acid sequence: CASSHGSAAVGGANVLTF.

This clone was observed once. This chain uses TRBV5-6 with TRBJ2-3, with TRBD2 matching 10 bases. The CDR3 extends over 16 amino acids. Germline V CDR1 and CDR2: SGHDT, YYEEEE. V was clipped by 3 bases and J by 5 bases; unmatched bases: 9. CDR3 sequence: CASSSGLAGVEDTQYF. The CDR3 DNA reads TGTGCCAGCAGCTCCGGGCTAGCGGGAGTGGAAGATACGCAGTATTTT.

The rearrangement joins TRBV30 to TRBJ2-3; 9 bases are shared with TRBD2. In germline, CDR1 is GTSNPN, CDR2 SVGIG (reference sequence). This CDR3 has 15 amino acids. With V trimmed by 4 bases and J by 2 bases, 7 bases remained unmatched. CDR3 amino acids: CAWKRTSDYTDTQYF. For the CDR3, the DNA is TGTGCCTGGAAGAGGACTAGCGATTACACAGATACGCAGTATTTT.

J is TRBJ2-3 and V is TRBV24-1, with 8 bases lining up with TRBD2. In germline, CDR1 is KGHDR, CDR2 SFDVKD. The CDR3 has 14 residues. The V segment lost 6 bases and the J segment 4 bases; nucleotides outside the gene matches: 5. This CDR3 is CATSISGSADTQYF. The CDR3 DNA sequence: TGTGCCACCAGTATAAGCGGGAGTGCAGATACGCAGTATTTT.

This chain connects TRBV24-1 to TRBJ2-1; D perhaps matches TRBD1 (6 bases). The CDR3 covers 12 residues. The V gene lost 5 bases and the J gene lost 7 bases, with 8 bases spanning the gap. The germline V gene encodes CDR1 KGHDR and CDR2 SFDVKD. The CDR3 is CATSVQGNEQFF. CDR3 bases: TGTGCCACCAGTGTACAGGGTAATGAGCAGTTCTTC.

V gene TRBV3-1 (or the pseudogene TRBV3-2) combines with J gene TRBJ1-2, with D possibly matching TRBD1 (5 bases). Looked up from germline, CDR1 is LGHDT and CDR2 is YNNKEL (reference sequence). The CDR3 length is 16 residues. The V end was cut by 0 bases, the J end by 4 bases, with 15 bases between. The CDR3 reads CASSQDLSGGGYGYTF. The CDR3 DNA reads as TGTGCCAGCAGCCAAGATTTATCGGGCGGGGGCTATGGCTACACCTTC.

The CDR3 reads CASSPLYGTGTYEQYF. CDR3 bases: TGTGCCAGCAGTCCCCTGTATGGGACAGGCACATACGAGCAGTACTTC. This chain connects TRBV28 to TRBJ2-7, with 8 bases lining up with TRBD1. Per the germline V gene, CDR1 is MDHEN and CDR2 is SYDVKM. V shed 5 bases, J shed 4 bases, and the junction held 13 bases outside the gene matches. The CDR3 has 16 residues.

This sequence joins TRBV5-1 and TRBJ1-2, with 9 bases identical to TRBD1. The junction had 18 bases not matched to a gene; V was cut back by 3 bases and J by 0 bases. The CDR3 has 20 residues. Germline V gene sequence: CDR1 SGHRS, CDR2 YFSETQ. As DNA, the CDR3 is TGCGCCAGCAGCTCCCGCCGAGCCTGGGACAGGGTCGACTCTAACTATGGCTACACCTTC. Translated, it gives CASSSRRAWDRVDSNYGYTF.

The CDR3 spells CASSRNTGELFF. The DNA for the CDR3 is TGTGCCAGCAGCCGGAACACCGGGGAGCTGTTTTTT. The V call is TRBV9, the J call TRBJ2-2; D gene ambiguous. The germline gives CDR1 SGDLS, CDR2 YYNGEE. CDR3 length: 12 amino acids. The V and J ends lost 4 bases and 1 base respectively, with 2 bases between them. Full variable domain (rest looked up from reference TRBV9 and TRBJ2-2): DSGVTQTPKHLITATGQRVTLRCSPRSGDLSVYWYQQSLDQGLQFLIQYYNGEERAKGNILERFSAQQFPDLHSELNLSSLELGDSALYFCASSRNTGELFFGEGSRLTVL.

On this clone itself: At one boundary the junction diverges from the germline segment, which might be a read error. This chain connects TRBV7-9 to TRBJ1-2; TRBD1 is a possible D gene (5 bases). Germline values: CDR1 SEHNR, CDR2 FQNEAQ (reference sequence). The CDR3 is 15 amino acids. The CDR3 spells CASSLGGGDHLIFPF. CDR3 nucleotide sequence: TGTGCCAGCAGCTTAGGCGGCGGGGACCATCTGATCTTCCCCTTC.

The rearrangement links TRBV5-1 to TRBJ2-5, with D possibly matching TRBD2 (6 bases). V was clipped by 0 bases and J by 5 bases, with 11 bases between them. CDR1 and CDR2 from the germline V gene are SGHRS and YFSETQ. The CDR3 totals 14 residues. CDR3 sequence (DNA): TGCGCCAGCAGCTTGGGGCTAGCGTTGGAGACCCAGTACTTC. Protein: CASSLGLALETQYF.

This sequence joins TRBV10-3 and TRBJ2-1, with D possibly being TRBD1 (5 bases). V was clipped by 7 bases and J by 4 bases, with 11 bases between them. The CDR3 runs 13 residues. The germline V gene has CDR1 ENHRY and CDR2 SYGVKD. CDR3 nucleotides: TGTGCCATCAATGACAGACAGTACAATGAGCAGTTCTTC. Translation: CAINDRQYNEQFF.